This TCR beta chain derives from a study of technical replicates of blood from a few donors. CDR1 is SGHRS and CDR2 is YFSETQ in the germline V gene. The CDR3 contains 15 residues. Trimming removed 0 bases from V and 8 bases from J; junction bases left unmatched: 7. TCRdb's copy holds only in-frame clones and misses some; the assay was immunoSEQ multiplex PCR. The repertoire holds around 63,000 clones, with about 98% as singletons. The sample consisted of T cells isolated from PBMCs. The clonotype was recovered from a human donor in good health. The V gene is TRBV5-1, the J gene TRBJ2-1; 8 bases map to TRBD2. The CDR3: CASSLGIREGDEQFF. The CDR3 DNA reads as TGCGCCAGCAGCTTGGGGATACGGGAGGGCGATGAGCAGTTCTTC.